The 24 T cell receptor beta chains in this list originate from one sample, sequenced in a study of T cells in Graves' hyperthyroidism and ophthalmopathy. Amplified TCR beta CDR3 regions came from RNA transcripts. HTBI primers were the set used in a first-round RT-PCR of the TCR CDR3. In TCRdb, the multiplex PCR reads were re-called with MiXCR into one record per CDR3 protein. The repertoire has roughly 640,000 distinct CDR3 sequences, 15% to 20% of them found once; the top ten carry 3% to 4%. What was sequenced was blood. The source is a woman in her forties with Graves' ophthalmopathy.

This clonotype was seen at least ten times. This sequence joins TRBV28 and TRBJ2-1; D possibly matches TRBD1 or TRBD2 (5 bases each). V shed 6 bases and J shed 7 bases, with 13 bases lying between them. Germline loops: CDR1 MDHEN, CDR2 SYDVKM. The length of the CDR3 is 13 residues. CDR3 DNA: TGTGCCAGCAGGTGGGGGTCAGCAAATGAGCAGTTCTTC. It specifies CASRWGSANEQFF.

This clonotype was seen a handful of times. Compared with germline, one end of the junction differs, possibly owing to a read error. The chain uses TRBV7-7 and TRBJ2-1; 11 nucleotides agree with TRBD2. CDR1 SSHAT and CDR2 FNYEAQ come from the germline V gene (reference sequence). There are 14 residues in the CDR3. DNA for the CDR3: TGTGCTAGCAGCTTAGCGGGAGGGCCCTCTGAGCAGTTCTTC. This gives the protein CASSLAGGPSEQFF. Using reference TRBV7-7 and TRBJ2-1 for the parts outside the CDR3, the full variable domain is GAGVSQSPRYKVTKRGQDVTLRCDPISSHATLYWYQQALGQGPEFLTYFNYEAQPDKSGLPSDRFSAERPEGSISTLTIQRTEQRDSAMYRCASSLAGGPSEQFFGPGTRLTVL.

J is TRBJ2-7 and V is TRBV29-1; 13 nucleotides line up with TRBD2. V lost 6 bases, J lost 7 bases, and 12 bases stayed unmatched. Per the germline V gene, CDR1 is SQVTM and CDR2 is ANQGSEA. This CDR3 is 15 amino acids long. CDR3 loop: CSVRQGLAGEGEQYF. The CDR3 DNA is TGCAGCGTGAGACAAGGACTAGCGGGAGAAGGTGAGCAGTACTTC.

CDR3 in DNA: TGTGCCAGCAGTTTACTCGACGGGAGTCGTGCAAATGAGCAGTTCTTC. Protein: CASSLLDGSRANEQFF. The genes are TRBV28 and TRBJ2-1; D is perhaps TRBD2 (6 bases). V dropped 2 bases and J dropped 7 bases, with 18 bases sitting between them. Germline V gene data show CDR1 as MDHEN and CDR2 as SYDVKM. This CDR3 is 16 amino acids long.

The chain joins TRBV4-1 to TRBJ1-4; D remains ambiguous. The V gene's germline CDR1 is MGHRA and CDR2 YSYEKL. The CDR3 has 14 amino acids. V shed 0 bases and J shed 4 bases, with 6 bases lying between them. The CDR3 is CASSQDYSNEKLFF. CDR3 in DNA: TGCGCCAGCAGCCAAGATTACAGTAATGAAAAACTGTTTTTT.

This clonotype was seen a few times. The V gene is TRBV11-2, the J gene TRBJ1-1; D is uncertain. Trimming stripped 6 bases from V and 7 bases from J, with 9 bases between. This CDR3 region has 11 residues. CDR1 is SGHAT and CDR2 is FQNNGV in the germline V gene. The DNA for the CDR3 is TGTGCCAGCAGTTCCGTGGTTGAAGCTTTCTTT. It codes for CASSSVVEAFF.

This clonotype occurred a few times. J is TRBJ2-3 and V is TRBV9, with 7 bases lining up with TRBD1. Germline-derived CDR1 and CDR2 are SGDLS and YYNGEE. The V and J ends lost 5 bases and 6 bases, in that order; junction bases with no gene match: 3. The CDR3 spans 12 residues. The CDR3 loop reads CASSNRGDTQYF. The CDR3, as DNA: TGTGCCAGCAGTAACAGGGGCGATACGCAGTATTTT. The whole variable domain, filled in from reference TRBV9 and TRBJ2-3, reads DSGVTQTPKHLITATGQRVTLRCSPRSGDLSVYWYQQSLDQGLQFLIQYYNGEERAKGNILERFSAQQFPDLHSELNLSSLELGDSALYFCASSNRGDTQYFGPGTRLTVL.

This chain joins TRBV19 and TRBJ2-1; 11 positions agree with TRBD2. Germline V CDR1 and CDR2: LNHDA, SQIVND (reference sequence). This CDR3 has 15 residues. With V trimmed by 8 bases and J by 2 bases, 5 bases remained unmatched. The CDR3 DNA sequence: TGTGCCAGTGGGCGACTAGCGGGGACCTACAATGAGCAGTTCTTC. Protein product: CASGRLAGTYNEQFF.

This clonotype was counted many times. The CDR3 sequence is CASSSLARSSYEQYF. CDR3 sequence (DNA): TGTGCCAGCAGTTCACTAGCGCGAAGCTCCTACGAGCAGTACTTC. This chain connects TRBV28 to TRBJ2-7; TRBD2 matches at 7 bases. The CDR3 loop spans 15 amino acids. The V and J ends lost 4 bases and 0 bases, in that order; junction bases with no gene match: 6. Germline assignment: CDR1 MDHEN and CDR2 SYDVKM.

This clonotype came up many times. This chain links TRBV20-1 with TRBJ2-5; a weak D match, TRBD2 (5 bases). The V and J ends lost 6 bases and 7 bases respectively, with 15 bases between them. This CDR3 contains 12 residues. CDR1 and CDR2 (germline): DFQATT, SNEGSKA (reference sequence). The CDR3 DNA follows: TGCAGTGCAGCCGGCGGGTATGGGACCCAGTACTTC. It specifies CSAAGGYGTQYF.

V and J are TRBV12-3 or TRBV12-4 and TRBJ2-2; D may be TRBD1 or TRBD2 (5 bases each). The length of the CDR3 is 13 residues. Deletions cut 6 bases from V and 6 bases from J, with 11 bases between. The CDR3 DNA follows: TGTGCCAGCAGACGGGACCGACCCGGGGAGCTGTTTTTT. This gives the protein CASRRDRPGELFF.

At least ten counts were recorded for this clonotype. The chain uses TRBV12-3 or TRBV12-4 and TRBJ2-1, with 9 bases lining up with TRBD1. The CDR3 totals 15 residues. J was trimmed by 6 bases and V by 5 bases; bases with no gene match: 8. The CDR3 reads CASSLRDRAINEQFF. CDR3 nucleotides: TGTGCCAGCAGTCTCCGGGACAGGGCCATCAATGAGCAGTTCTTC.

The chain carries TRBV5-1 and TRBJ2-5, with D perhaps matching TRBD1 or TRBD2 (5 bases each). In germline, CDR1 is SGHRS, CDR2 YFSETQ. The V end lost 7 bases, the J end lost 5 bases, and 15 bases lay between the germline ends. This CDR3 is 13 amino acids long. For the CDR3, the DNA is TGCGCCAGCTGCAGCGGCTGGGGGGAGACCCAGTACTTC. Encoded protein: CASCSGWGETQYF.

This clonotype was counted many times. The chain is built from TRBV29-1 and TRBJ2-3, with 10 bases fitting TRBD2. Looked up from germline, CDR1 is SQVTM and CDR2 is ANQGSEA. V lost 4 bases, J lost 5 bases, and 6 bases stayed unmatched. The CDR3 is made up of 14 amino acids. The CDR3 loop reads CSVVLAGLGDTQYF. For the CDR3, the DNA is TGCAGCGTTGTACTAGCGGGGCTAGGAGATACGCAGTATTTT.

The table lists this clonotype with many counts. This sequence joins TRBV7-6 and TRBJ2-3; tentatively, D is TRBD1 (5 bases). Germline assignment: CDR1 SGHVS and CDR2 FNYEAQ. CDR3 size: 11 residues. V was cut by 6 bases and J by 8 bases, with 9 bases left in between. DNA for the CDR3: TGTGCCAGCAGTCCAGGGTCTACGCAGTATTTT. Amino acids: CASSPGSTQYF.

This clonotype has a handful of counts. This chain uses TRBV15 with TRBJ2-3, with a tentative D call TRBD2 (6 bases). CDR3 length: 16 residues. Trimming took 1 base from V and 1 from J, leaving 12 bases between them. Germline-derived CDR1 and CDR2 are LNHNV and YYDKDF (reference sequence). Written as DNA, the CDR3 is TGTGCCACCAGCAGAGGGGCAGGGACTGGCACAGATACGCAGTATTTT. Protein: CATSRGAGTGTDTQYF. The whole variable domain, remainder taken from reference TRBV15 and TRBJ2-3, is DAMVIQNPRYQVTQFGKPVTLSCSQTLNHNVMYWYQQKSSQAPKLLFHYYDKDFNNEADTPDNFQSRRPNTSFCFLDIRSPGLGDTAMYLCATSRGAGTGTDTQYFGPGTRLTVL.

This chain uses TRBV27 with TRBJ1-2; D possibly corresponds to TRBD1 (5 bases). The germline CDR1 and CDR2 sequences are MNHEY and SMNVEV (reference sequence). The CDR3 totals 13 residues. V lost 4 bases to trimming and J lost 4 bases, with 10 bases between them. Written as DNA, the CDR3 is TGTGCCAGCAGTTGGGACGGATTCTATGGCTACACCTTC. It is translated as CASSWDGFYGYTF.

This clonotype came up a few times. A read error may be the cause here, since a much bigger clone is one base away. In DNA, the CDR3 is TGTGCCAGCAGGGGGATGCACGCCACTAGCGCAGATACGCAGTATTTT. Protein product: CASRGMHATSADTQYF. This rearrangement joins TRBV6-2 or TRBV6-3 to TRBJ2-3, with 7 bases aligning to TRBD2. From germline, CDR1 is MNHEY and CDR2 SVGEGT. The CDR3 has 16 residues. With V trimmed by 6 bases and J by 4 bases, 13 bases remained unmatched.

In its sample, this clonotype was seen many times. The rearrangement uses TRBV30 and TRBJ2-1, with 7 positions matching TRBD1. The CDR3 contains 15 residues. In germline, CDR1 is GTSNPN, CDR2 SVGIG (reference sequence). V lost 1 base, J lost 9 bases, and 12 bases stayed unmatched. The CDR3 DNA reads TGTGCCTGGAGTGACAACAGGGGATCAGGTGCTGAGCAGTTCTTC. Translation: CAWSDNRGSGAEQFF.

This clonotype appeared many times. The chain is built from TRBV20-1 and TRBJ2-5, with D unresolved. The CDR3 is 14 residues long. Deletions cut 3 bases from V and 2 bases from J, with 13 bases between. The germline gives CDR1 DFQATT, CDR2 SNEGSKA (reference sequence). CDR3 nucleotide sequence: TGCAGTGCTAGCCACGGAGTGGTACAAGAGACCCAGTACTTC. Translating it yields CSASHGVVQETQYF.

This rearrangement joins TRBV15 to TRBJ2-1, with D tentatively TRBD1 (5 bases). This CDR3 has 14 amino acids. V dropped 0 bases and J dropped 10 bases, with 13 bases sitting between them. Germline V CDR1 and CDR2: LNHNV, YYDKDF (reference sequence). The CDR3 coding sequence is TGTGCCACCAGCAGAGACAGGGCTGAAGCAGAGCAGTTCTTC. Its protein is CATSRDRAEAEQFF. Full variable domain (rest looked up from reference TRBV15 and TRBJ2-1): DAMVIQNPRYQVTQFGKPVTLSCSQTLNHNVMYWYQQKSSQAPKLLFHYYDKDFNNEADTPDNFQSRRPNTSFCFLDIRSPGLGDTAMYLCATSRDRAEAEQFFGPGTRLTVL.

This clonotype came up many times. The V gene is TRBV6-5, the J gene TRBJ1-1, with D maybe TRBD1 (5 bases). The CDR3 covers 15 residues. Trimming left V 2 bases short and J 3 bases short, with 13 bases between. The germline gives CDR1 MNHEY, CDR2 SVGAGI. The CDR3 loop is CASSYAYSGHTEAFF. The CDR3 coding sequence is TGTGCCAGCAGTTACGCGTATTCAGGGCACACTGAAGCTTTCTTT.

This clonotype was counted between two and nine times. V gene TRBV29-1 combines with J gene TRBJ1-2; D gene ambiguous. The V gene's germline CDR1 is SQVTM and CDR2 ANQGSEA. V shed 0 bases and J shed 2 bases, with 10 bases lying between them. The CDR3 runs 14 residues. The CDR3 DNA follows: TGCAGCGTTGAAGATGGCCAAGTAAACTATGGCTACACCTTC. Translated, it gives CSVEDGQVNYGYTF.

This clonotype was counted a few times. The rearrangement links TRBV30 to TRBJ2-7; 7 nucleotides line up with TRBD2. The junction had 10 bases not matched to a gene; V was cut back by 3 bases and J by 2 bases. The germline CDR1 and CDR2 sequences are GTSNPN and SVGIG (reference sequence). CDR3 length: 15 amino acids. The CDR3: CAWRGPGLGAYEQYF. DNA for the CDR3: TGTGCCTGGAGGGGACCTGGACTAGGGGCCTACGAGCAGTACTTC.